What follows are 15 T cell receptor beta chains derived from one specimen sequenced in a study of cytomegalovirus exposure and HLA in healthy donors. Vbeta (60) and Jbeta (13) primers were used in the PCR. Profiled with immunoSEQ multiplex PCR; TCRdb holds only in-frame clones, not every one. The table lists about 180,000 clones, roughly 80% of them singletons. Sequencing was performed on PBMCs. The receptors were gathered from a male donor in good health and CMV-seronegative.

The chain is built from TRBV28 and TRBJ2-7; D is unclear. The germline V gene encodes CDR1 MDHEN and CDR2 SYDVKM. The germline V and J ends were trimmed by 6 bases and 2 bases, with 14 bases remaining between them. CDR3 size: 14 residues. The CDR3 DNA reads TGTGCCAGCAGCTTACATGGGCTAACCTACGAGCAGTACTTC. It codes for CASSLHGLTYEQYF.

This clone was seen only a few times. The chain has TRBV5-6 and TRBJ1-1, with no clear D. Trimming removed 0 bases at V and 1 base at J, with 7 bases between. Germline-derived CDR1 and CDR2 are SGHDT and YYEEEE. CDR3 length equals 14 residues. The CDR3 loop reads CASSLDGTNTEAFF. The CDR3 nucleotides are TGTGCCAGCAGCTTGGACGGTACGAACACTGAAGCTTTCTTT.

This clone came up a few times. This chain uses TRBV6-6 with TRBJ2-7; D is possibly TRBD2 (5 bases). This CDR3 is 14 amino acids long. Looked up from germline, CDR1 is MNHNY and CDR2 is SVGAGI (reference sequence). Deletions cut 8 bases from V and 0 bases from J, with 14 bases between. The CDR3 DNA follows: TGTGCCAGCTCCGGGTTCGAGGGCTCCTACGAGCAGTACTTC. It translates to CASSGFEGSYEQYF.

The chain employs TRBV29-1 and TRBJ1-1; tentatively, D is TRBD1 (5 bases). CDR1 is SQVTM and CDR2 is ANQGSEA in the germline V gene. Trimming pared 5 bases from V and 0 bases from J, leaving 7 bases between. The CDR3 spans 12 residues. The CDR3 nucleotides read TGCAGCGTTTCAGGGATGAACACTGAAGCTTTCTTT. Translated: CSVSGMNTEAFF.

This chain connects TRBV6-1 to TRBJ2-3; 7 nucleotides agree with TRBD1. This CDR3 contains 15 residues. Per germline, CDR1 MNHNS and CDR2 SASEGT. After removal of 3 bases from V and 0 bases from J, the junction contained 3 bases not matched to a gene. The CDR3 loop reads CASSEWTGSTDTQYF. In DNA, the CDR3 is TGTGCCAGCAGTGAGTGGACAGGTAGCACAGATACGCAGTATTTT.

The chain combines TRBV6-5 with TRBJ1-6; D ambiguous. The CDR3 runs to 15 residues. The V gene's germline CDR1 is MNHEY and CDR2 SVGAGI. Trimming cost V 7 bases and J 3 bases, with 13 bases left between them. CDR3 coding DNA: TGTGCCAGCAAGGCGGTCACCTACTATAATTCACCCCTCCACTTT. Translation: CASKAVTYYNSPLHF.

This clone has more than one count but fewer than ten. The chain employs TRBV5-1 and TRBJ2-5; D is unclear. V lost 2 bases and J lost 2, with 7 bases in between. Germline-derived CDR1 and CDR2 are SGHRS and YFSETQ. The length of the CDR3 is 13 residues. The CDR3, as DNA: TGCGCCAGCAGCTTAGAGGTGCAAGAGACCCAGTACTTC. Translated: CASSLEVQETQYF.

This rearrangement joins TRBV29-1 to TRBJ2-1, with 14 positions matching TRBD2. The germline V gene has CDR1 SQVTM and CDR2 ANQGSEA. With 6 bases clipped from V and 2 bases from J, the junction kept 3 bases outside the gene matches. The CDR3 extends over 15 amino acids. The CDR3 region has the DNA TGCAGCGTCACGACTAGCGGGAGGGCCTACAATGAGCAGTTCTTC. Translation: CSVTTSGRAYNEQFF.

The rearrangement joins TRBV5-4 to TRBJ1-2; D call uncertain. Per the germline V gene, CDR1 is SGHNT and CDR2 is YYREEE (reference sequence). The CDR3 is 15 amino acids. V shed 3 bases and J shed 4 bases, with 16 bases lying between them. The CDR3 DNA reads as TGTGCCAGCAGCTCGCCGGGTTTTAGTCGCTATGGCTACACCTTC. Its translation is CASSSPGFSRYGYTF.

The chain combines TRBV6-6 with TRBJ1-6; D gene unclear. V lost 9 bases to trimming and J lost 6 bases, with 12 bases between them. CDR1 MNHNY and CDR2 SVGAGI come from the germline V gene (reference sequence). The CDR3 is 13 residues long. The CDR3 sequence: CASQDWGNSPLHF. The CDR3 nucleotides read TGTGCCAGTCAGGACTGGGGTAATTCACCCCTCCACTTT.

This chain connects TRBV15 to TRBJ2-3; 11 bases agree with TRBD2. The CDR3 covers 19 residues. Per germline, CDR1 LNHNV and CDR2 YYDKDF (reference sequence). Trimming cost V 1 base and J 1 base; bases outside gene matches: 10. The CDR3 loop reads CATSRGFGTSGSGTDTQYF. The CDR3 bases are TGTGCCACCAGCAGAGGGTTCGGAACTAGCGGGAGCGGCACAGATACGCAGTATTTT.

The chain joins TRBV15 to TRBJ2-1; D not certain. V was shortened by 0 bases and J by 13 bases, with 10 bases between the two germline ends. CDR1 is LNHNV, CDR2 YYDKDF, per germline (reference sequence). The CDR3 has 12 amino acids. The CDR3 bases are TGTGCCACCAGCAGAGATGGGCGCCTACAGTTCTTC. Translation: CATSRDGRLQFF.

This clone was detected once. The CDR3 reads CASSLAEGRREQFF. Written as DNA, the CDR3 is TGTGCCAGCAGCTTAGCGGAGGGGAGAAGGGAGCAGTTCTTC. The V and J genes are TRBV7-9 and TRBJ2-1, with TRBD2 as a possible D gene (6 bases). V shed 0 bases and J shed 10 bases, with 13 bases lying between them. The CDR3 runs to 14 residues. Germline values: CDR1 SEHNR, CDR2 FQNEAQ (reference sequence).

The V call is TRBV28, the J call TRBJ2-3; a possible D gene is TRBD1 (5 bases). This CDR3 contains 14 residues. CDR1 and CDR2 (germline): MDHEN, SYDVKM. V shed 2 bases and J shed 4 bases, with 10 bases lying between them. The CDR3 loop is CASSLARRADTQYF. CDR3 bases: TGTGCCAGCAGTTTAGCCCGCAGGGCAGATACGCAGTATTTT.

This chain uses TRBV4-1 with TRBJ2-7; 9 nucleotides agree with TRBD1. J was trimmed by 4 bases and V by 0 bases; bases with no gene match: 4. The CDR3 is 15 residues long. Germline V lookup: CDR1 MGHRA, CDR2 YSYEKL. CDR3 residues: CASSQEQGAFYEQYF. CDR3 bases: TGCGCCAGCAGCCAAGAACAGGGGGCGTTTTACGAGCAGTACTTC.